The rows below give T cell receptor beta chains drawn from one sample of a study of technical replicates of blood from several donors. Clones were read by immunoSEQ multiplex PCR, and TCRdb kept only the in-frame ones, dropping some. Of approximately 79,000 clones listed, 90% to 95% are singletons. The specimen was T cells isolated from PBMCs. Receptor source: a human donor in good health. CDR3s include the opening cysteine and the closing phenylalanine or tryptophan. The order of the fields is clone size, V gene, J gene, D gene, CDR3 DNA, CDR3 protein. A D gene is named only where the DNA matches it firmly. Where a row states a size, it is once, few, many or the class of an expanded clone; other rows omit it.

>.|TRBV7-3|TRBJ2-3|.
TGTGCCAGCGGACCCCCGGGGTCCACAGATACGCAGTATTTT
CASGPPGSTDTQYF
>.|TRBV6-1|TRBJ1-1|TRBD1
TGTGCCAGCAGTGCAAACAGGGGGCAGACTGAAGCTTTCTTT
CASSANRGQTEAFF
>.|TRBV19|TRBJ2-7|TRBD2
TGTGCCAGTAGAGAATCCGGGACTAGTCTCTACGAGCAGTACTTC
CASRESGTSLYEQYF
>.|TRBV9|TRBJ2-7|TRBD1
TGTGCCAGCAGCGTAGGGGGACAGGTAACCTACGAGCAGTACTTC
CASSVGGQVTYEQYF
>.|TRBV27|TRBJ2-1|TRBD1
TGTGCCAGCAGTTTATCCCCCGGGACAGGTATCAATGAGCAGTTCTTC
CASSLSPGTGINEQFF
>.|TRBV19|TRBJ2-2|TRBD2
TGTGCCAGTAGTATAGATTCTAGCGGGCACACCGGGGAGCTGTTTTTT
CASSIDSSGHTGELFF
>few|TRBV28|TRBJ1-1|.
TGTGCCAGCAGTCTGACAGGCCCGAACACTGAAGCTTTCTTT
CASSLTGPNTEAFF
>once|TRBV7-2|TRBJ2-1|TRBD1
TGTGCCAGCGGGGATTGGGGACAGTACAATGAGCAGTTCTTC
CASGDWGQYNEQFF
>.|TRBV5-1|TRBJ2-3|TRBD1
TGCGCCAGCAGCTCCAACCCGGGACAGCCTTATACGCAGTATTTT
CASSSNPGQPYTQYF
>once|TRBV15|TRBJ1-3|.
TGTGCCACCAGCAGCTCGGGACTGCGGGTCTCTGGAAACACCATATATTTT
CATSSSGLRVSGNTIYF
>.|TRBV7-3|TRBJ2-1|.
TGTGCCAGCAGCTTAAGGTCTGGGACAGAGCAGTTCTTC
CASSLRSGTEQFF
>.|TRBV9|TRBJ1-1|.
TGTGCCAGCAGCCCCCAGGGGAGCTGGAACACTGAAGCTTTCTTT
CASSPQGSWNTEAFF
>.|TRBV21-1|TRBJ2-1|.
TGTGCCAGCAGCGGGACTCCCAGAACCTACAATGAGCAGTTCTTC
CASSGTPRTYNEQFF
>.|TRBV10-3|TRBJ2-7|TRBD2
TGTGCCATCAGCACCGGACTAGCGGGGAACTCCTACGAGCAGTACTTC
CAISTGLAGNSYEQYF
>few|TRBV28|TRBJ1-1|.
TGTGCCAGCAGTCGTACCTTGGACAGAAGGGTGAACACTGAAGCTTTCTTT
CASSRTLDRRVNTEAFF
>.|TRBV4-1|TRBJ1-1|.
TGCGCCAGCAGCCAAGCCATAGGGGAGGTATGGACTGAAGCTTTCTTT
CASSQAIGEVWTEAFF
>.|TRBV5-1|TRBJ2-1|TRBD2
TGCGCCAGCAGCTCGGGACTAGCGGGAGTGGGGTCTTACAATGAGCAGTTCTTC
CASSSGLAGVGSYNEQFF
>.|TRBV29-1|TRBJ1-2|TRBD1
TGCAGCGTGACAGGGGTCCACATTAACTATGGCTACACCTTC
CSVTGVHINYGYTF
>once|TRBV7-3|TRBJ2-1|TRBD2
TGTGCCAGCAGCTTAGCGGGAGGCTTCAATGAGCAGTTCTTC
CASSLAGGFNEQFF
>.|TRBV6-5|TRBJ1-2|TRBD1
TGTGCCAGCAGTTACTCAGGGGGCGAGTTATACTATGGCTACACCTTC
CASSYSGGELYYGYTF
>few|TRBV19|TRBJ1-1|TRBD1
TGTGCCAGTAGTCTAACGACAGGGGACACTGAAGCTTTCTTT
CASSLTTGDTEAFF
>once|TRBV7-9|TRBJ2-3|.
TGTGCCAGCAGCTTAGCGCTTGGGGGCGTTGGTACAGATACGCAGTATTTT
CASSLALGGVGTDTQYF
>.|TRBV29-1|TRBJ2-1|TRBD2
TGCAGCGTTCCTCCAGCGGGAACGGCTGAGCAGTTCTTC
CSVPPAGTAEQFF
>.|TRBV29-1|TRBJ2-1|TRBD2
TGCAGCGTTGATTCAGCGGGAGCCGTGAATGAGCAGTTCTTC
CSVDSAGAVNEQFF
>.|TRBV5-4|TRBJ2-7|TRBD1
TGTGCCAGCAGCGATTCCGGGACAGGGTTCTACGAGCAGTACTTC
CASSDSGTGFYEQYF
>.|TRBV5-1|TRBJ1-1|TRBD1
TGCGCCAGCAGCTTGGGGACAGGGAACACTGAAGCTTTCTTT
CASSLGTGNTEAFF
>.|TRBV7-2|TRBJ2-1|TRBD1
TGTGCCAGCAGCTTATCCAGGGGGCGCAATGAGCAGTTCTTC
CASSLSRGRNEQFF
>.|TRBV25-1|TRBJ2-1|.
TGTGCCAGCAGTGAATATTTAGGGGGTGAGCAGTTCTTC
CASSEYLGGEQFF
>.|TRBV6-5|TRBJ2-1|.
TGTGCCAGCTGTAAACGGGAAGCCTACAATGAGCAGTTCTTC
CASCKREAYNEQFF
>.|TRBV10-3|TRBJ2-6|.
TGTGCCATCAGTGAGGGACTGAACTCTGGGGCCAACGTCCTGACTTTC
CAISEGLNSGANVLTF
>.|TRBV19|TRBJ2-1|.
TGTGCCAGTAGTATAGATAATGGACTATACAATGAGCAGTTCTTC
CASSIDNGLYNEQFF
>.|TRBV18|TRBJ2-7|TRBD2
TGTGCCAGCTCACCAGGACTAGAAGTCTACGAGCAGTACTTC
CASSPGLEVYEQYF
>.|TRBV5-1|TRBJ2-2|TRBD2
TGCGCCAGCATGACAATAGCGGGAGGAGCGGGGGAGCTGTTTTTT
CASMTIAGGAGELFF
>.|TRBV5-6|TRBJ2-3|TRBD2
TGTGCCAGCACCTCTTCCGGGACTAGGAGCACAGATACGCAGTATTTT
CASTSSGTRSTDTQYF
>.|TRBV25-1|TRBJ1-1|TRBD1
TGTGCCAGCAGTTCGCAGGGGGCTGAAGCTTTCTTT
CASSSQGAEAFF
>.|TRBV7-2|TRBJ2-7|.
TGTGCCAGCAGCTTAGCTCCAGGTTACTACGAGCAGTACTTC
CASSLAPGYYEQYF
>.|TRBV10-3|TRBJ1-1|.
TGTGCCATCAGTGAGCCCGGGGAGCAGGCTTTCTTT
CAISEPGEQAFF
>.|TRBV4-1|TRBJ2-5|.
TGCGCCAGCAGCCAAGAACAGTTCGAGACCCAGTACTTC
CASSQEQFETQYF
>.|TRBV11-2|TRBJ1-2|TRBD1
TGTGCCAGCAGCTTAGCAGGGACAGGCTTCCCCAGGCATGGCTACACCTTC
CASSLAGTGFPRHGYTF
>.|TRBV9|TRBJ2-2|.
TGTGCCAGCAGCGTAGCCGGGACTCCGAACACCGGGGAGCTGTTTTTT
CASSVAGTPNTGELFF
>.|TRBV25-1|TRBJ2-7|.
TGTGCCAGCAGCGCGGGATCCCCCTACGAGCAGTACTTC
CASSAGSPYEQYF
>.|TRBV29-1|TRBJ2-6|.
TGCAGCGTTGTGGGGGCTGTTGGAACGGGGGGGGCCAACGTCCTGACTTTC
CSVVGAVGTGGANVLTF
>.|TRBV4-1|TRBJ2-7|TRBD1
TGCGCCAGCAGCCTCTTACGGGGACAGGGGAGCTACGAGCAGTACTTC
CASSLLRGQGSYEQYF
>.|TRBV2|TRBJ1-1|.
TGTGCCAGCAGTTCGACTTACACTGAAGCTTTCTTT
CASSSTYTEAFF
>.|TRBV18|TRBJ2-7|.
TGTGCCAGCTCACCAAGGGAAGGGACTCAGAAGGGCGAGCAGTACTTC
CASSPREGTQKGEQYF
>.|TRBV4-3|TRBJ2-1|TRBD1
TGCGCCAGCAGCCAACGACAGGGGGCTTACAATGAGCAGTTCTTC
CASSQRQGAYNEQFF
>.|TRBV19|TRBJ2-7|TRBD1
TGTGCCAGTAGTATCCAGAGGGAGCAACAGGGGAGCTCCTACGAGCAGTACTTC
CASSIQREQQGSSYEQYF
>.|TRBV7-2|TRBJ1-4|.
TGTGCCAGCAGCTTAGTCTCGTCAGAAGATGAAAAACTGTTTTTT
CASSLVSSEDEKLFF
>.|TRBV5-4|TRBJ1-2|.
TGTGCCAGCAGCACAAACTATGGCTACACCTTC
CASSTNYGYTF
>.|TRBV9|TRBJ2-5|.
TGTGCCAGCAGCCCAACCGGGGGTCTAGGAGAGACCCAGTACTTC
CASSPTGGLGETQYF
>.|TRBV2|TRBJ1-2|.
TGTGCCAGCAGTGATCGTTCAGGTTTGAATGGCTACACCTTC
CASSDRSGLNGYTF
>.|TRBV13|TRBJ1-4|.
TGTGCCAGCTCATTTTCCCAGACTAATGAAAAACTGTTTTTT
CASSFSQTNEKLFF
>once|TRBV4-1|TRBJ2-2|.
TGCGCCAGCAGCCAAGAACGTGGACTGAACACCGGGGAGCTGTTTTTT
CASSQERGLNTGELFF
>.|TRBV7-6|TRBJ2-5|TRBD2
TGTGCCAGCAGCTTACCTACTAGCGGAGTCCAAGAGACCCAGTACTTC
CASSLPTSGVQETQYF
>.|TRBV19|TRBJ1-2|TRBD1
TGTGCCAGTAGTCTTACAGGGGGCTATGGCTACACCTTC
CASSLTGGYGYTF
>.|TRBV7-6|TRBJ2-2|.
TGTGCCAGCAGCCTCCCACCACTAGGGTCGGTGGTCACCGGGGAGCTGTTTTTT
CASSLPPLGSVVTGELFF
>once|TRBV9|TRBJ2-7|TRBD1
TGTGCCAGCAGCCCAGGGGGCGGCGGCTACGAGCAGTACTTC
CASSPGGGGYEQYF
>once|TRBV27|TRBJ2-7|.
TGTGCCAGCAGTAGTAGCTACGAGCAGTACTTC
CASSSSYEQYF
>.|TRBV11-2|TRBJ2-5|TRBD1
TGTGCCAGCAGCATATACGCGGACAGGGAAATTCAAGAGACCCAGTACTTC
CASSIYADREIQETQYF